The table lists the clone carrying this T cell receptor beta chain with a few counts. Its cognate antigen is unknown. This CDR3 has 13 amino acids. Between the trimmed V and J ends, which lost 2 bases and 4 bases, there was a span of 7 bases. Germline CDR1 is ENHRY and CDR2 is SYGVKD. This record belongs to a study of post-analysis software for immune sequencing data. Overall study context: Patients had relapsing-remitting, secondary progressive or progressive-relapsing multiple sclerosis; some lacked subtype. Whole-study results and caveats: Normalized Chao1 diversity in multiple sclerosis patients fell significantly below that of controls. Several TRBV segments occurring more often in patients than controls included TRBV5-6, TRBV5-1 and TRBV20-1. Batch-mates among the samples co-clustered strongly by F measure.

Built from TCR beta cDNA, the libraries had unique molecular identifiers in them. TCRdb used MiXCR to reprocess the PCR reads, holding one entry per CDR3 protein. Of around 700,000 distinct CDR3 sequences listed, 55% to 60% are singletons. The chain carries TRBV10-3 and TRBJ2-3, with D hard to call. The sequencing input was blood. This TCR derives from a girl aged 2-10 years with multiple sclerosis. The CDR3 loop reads CAISEDPPDTQYF. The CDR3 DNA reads TGTGCCATCAGTGAGGACCCACCAGATACGCAGTATTTT.